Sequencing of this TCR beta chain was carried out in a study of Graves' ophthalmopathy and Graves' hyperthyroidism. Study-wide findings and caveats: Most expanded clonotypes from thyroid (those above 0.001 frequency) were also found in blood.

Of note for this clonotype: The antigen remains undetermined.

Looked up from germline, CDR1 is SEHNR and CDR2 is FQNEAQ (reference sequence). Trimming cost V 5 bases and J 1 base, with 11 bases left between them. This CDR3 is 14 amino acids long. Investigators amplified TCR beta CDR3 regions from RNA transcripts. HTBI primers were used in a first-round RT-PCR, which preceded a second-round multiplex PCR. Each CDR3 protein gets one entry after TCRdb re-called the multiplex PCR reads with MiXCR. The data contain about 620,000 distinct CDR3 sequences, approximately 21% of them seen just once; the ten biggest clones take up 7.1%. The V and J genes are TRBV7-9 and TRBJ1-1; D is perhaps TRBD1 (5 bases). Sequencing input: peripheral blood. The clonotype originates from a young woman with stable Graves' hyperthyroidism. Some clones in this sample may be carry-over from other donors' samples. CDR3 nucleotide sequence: TGTGCCAGCAGCGACAGCCAACCGAACACTGAAGCTTTCTTT. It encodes CASSDSQPNTEAFF.